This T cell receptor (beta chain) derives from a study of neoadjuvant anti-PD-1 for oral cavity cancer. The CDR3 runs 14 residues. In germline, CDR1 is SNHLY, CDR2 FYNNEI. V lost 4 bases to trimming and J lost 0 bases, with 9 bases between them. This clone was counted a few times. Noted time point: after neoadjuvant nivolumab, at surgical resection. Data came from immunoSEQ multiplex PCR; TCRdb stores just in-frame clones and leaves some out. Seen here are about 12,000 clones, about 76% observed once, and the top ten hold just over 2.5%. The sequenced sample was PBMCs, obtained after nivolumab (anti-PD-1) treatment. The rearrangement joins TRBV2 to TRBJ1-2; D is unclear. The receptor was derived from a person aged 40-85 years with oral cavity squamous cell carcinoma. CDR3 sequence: CASSAVGPNYGYTF. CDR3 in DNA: TGTGCCAGCAGTGCTGTTGGTCCTAACTATGGCTACACCTTC.